Following are 29 T cell receptor beta chains from one sample sequenced in a study of T-cell memory formation after mild COVID-19. A single record per CDR3 protein comes from TCRdb applying MiXCR to the 5' RACE reads. The sample has about 270,000 distinct CDR3 sequences; about 20% are singletons. Sequencing used PBMCs or a T cell subset sorted from them (not recorded which). These receptors were obtained from a man between 18 and 35 years old who had mild COVID-19 (a few samples of this study predate the infection). Cell type and time point are not known.

The sample holds a few counts of this clonotype. V gene TRBV11-2 combines with J gene TRBJ2-3; D gene unclear. The V end was cut by 9 bases, the J end by 0 bases, with 10 bases between. The CDR3 is made up of 13 amino acids. Germline CDR1 is SGHAT and CDR2 is FQNNGV. The CDR3: CASLPASTDTQYF. Here the CDR3 DNA reads TGTGCCAGTCTACCTGCTAGCACAGATACGCAGTATTTT. The variable domain in full, completed from reference TRBV11-2 and TRBJ2-3, reads EAGVAQSPRYKIIEKRQSVAFWCNPISGHATLYWYQQILGQGPKLLIQFQNNGVVDDSQLPKDRFSAERLKGVDSTLKIQPAKLEDSAVYLCASLPASTDTQYFGPGTRLTVL.

There are a few counts of this clonotype. This chain links TRBV6-1 with TRBJ1-2; TRBD1 matches at 7 bases. V was pared by 2 bases and J by 9 bases, with 6 bases of the junction left unmatched. Germline assignment: CDR1 MNHNS and CDR2 SASEGT. The CDR3 runs 13 residues. The CDR3 reads CASSETGAGSYTF. CDR3 nucleotide sequence: TGTGCCAGCAGTGAAACAGGGGCCGGGAGCTACACCTTC.

J is TRBJ2-1 and V is TRBV12-3 or TRBV12-4, with 9 nucleotides matching TRBD2. V lost 6 bases and J lost 9; bases outside the gene matches: 3. This CDR3 is 12 amino acids long. CDR3 in amino acids: CASSWTSAEQFF. For the CDR3, the DNA is TGTGCCAGCAGCTGGACTAGCGCTGAGCAGTTCTTC.

The sample holds many counts of this clonotype. This chain joins TRBV6-1 and TRBJ2-7, with D perhaps TRBD2 (5 bases). V was cut by 0 bases and J by 7 bases, with 10 bases left in between. Germline CDR1 and CDR2: MNHNS and SASEGT. The CDR3 is 13 residues long. The CDR3, as DNA: TGTGCCAGCAGTGAAGCCCGACCGGGGGAGCAGTACGTC. As protein: CASSEARPGEQYV.

The chain has TRBV12-3 or TRBV12-4 and TRBJ1-2; D is possibly TRBD1 (6 bases). The CDR3 has 14 residues. Trimming pared 4 bases from V and 2 bases from J, leaving 11 bases between. The CDR3 loop reads CASSSNRENYGYTF. CDR3 coding DNA: TGTGCCAGCAGTTCGAACAGGGAGAACTATGGCTACACCTTC.

This chain connects TRBV6-2 or TRBV6-3 to TRBJ1-5, with D perhaps TRBD1 (6 bases). There are 13 residues in the CDR3. V gave up 4 bases and J gave up 5 bases, with 9 bases separating them. Germline CDR1 is MNHEY and CDR2 is SVGEGT. CDR3 protein: CASSWTDHQPQHF. CDR3 bases: TGTGCCAGCAGTTGGACAGACCATCAGCCCCAGCATTTT.

The CDR3 region has the DNA TGCGCCAGCAATCGAGTCGAATTGGGCACAGATACGCAGTATTTT. The encoded protein is CASNRVELGTDTQYF. The chain is built from TRBV5-1 and TRBJ2-3, with D unclear. The germline gives CDR1 SGHRS, CDR2 YFSETQ. CDR3 size: 15 residues. V lost 6 bases to trimming and J lost 1 base, with 15 bases between them.

Only a few counts were recorded for this clonotype. The J gene is TRBJ1-2, the V gene TRBV9, with D tentatively TRBD1 (5 bases). V was shortened by 2 bases and J by 4 bases, with 9 bases between the two germline ends. The CDR3 loop spans 13 amino acids. The germline V gene has CDR1 SGDLS and CDR2 YYNGEE. The CDR3 sequence: CASSVREGYGYTF. The CDR3 DNA is TGTGCCAGCAGCGTCAGGGAGGGCTATGGCTACACCTTC.

The table lists this clonotype with a few counts. V and J are TRBV7-6 and TRBJ2-7; D remains unclear. The V and J ends lost 7 bases and 6 bases respectively, with 1 base between them. The CDR3 totals 8 residues. The V gene's germline CDR1 is SGHVS and CDR2 FNYEAQ. The DNA of the CDR3 is TGTGCCAGCACCGAGCAGTACGTC. The encoded protein is CASTEQYV.

The chain recombines TRBV11-2 with TRBJ2-1; no definite D call. V was trimmed by 1 base and J by 4 bases, leaving 8 bases between them. The CDR3 runs to 14 residues. Per the germline V gene, CDR1 is SGHAT and CDR2 is FQNNGV. CDR3 protein: CASSLGADYNEQFF. The DNA for the CDR3 is TGTGCCAGCAGCTTAGGGGCGGATTACAATGAGCAGTTCTTC.

About this clonotype itself: Relative to the germline gene, one junction end is altered; a read error may explain this. The DNA of the CDR3 is TGCACCAGTCAACCCCCGATCGGGTCGGCAGATACGCAGTATTTT. Residues: CTSQPPIGSADTQYF. The chain carries TRBV5-1 and TRBJ2-3, with D hard to call. Germline loops: CDR1 SGHRS, CDR2 YFSETQ. The CDR3 runs to 15 residues.

The chain carries TRBV4-3 and TRBJ2-5; perhaps TRBD1 as D (6 bases). The CDR3 covers 16 residues. V lost 0 bases and J 5 bases, leaving 16 bases between the germline ends. Germline V gives CDR1 LGHNA, CDR2 YSLEER. CDR3: CASSQDSRQGWETQYF. In DNA, the CDR3 is TGCGCCAGCAGCCAAGATAGTCGGCAGGGGTGGGAGACCCAGTACTTC.

J is TRBJ1-4 and V is TRBV4-3; weak D call: TRBD1 (5 bases). CDR1 and CDR2 (germline): LGHNA, YSLEER. V lost 2 bases to trimming and J lost 3 bases, with 10 bases between them. The CDR3 covers 15 residues. The CDR3 DNA follows: TGCGCCAGCAGCCAATTTGCAGGGCCTAATGAAAAACTGTTTTTT. This codes for CASSQFAGPNEKLFF.

This sequence joins TRBV5-1 and TRBJ2-7, with 10 bases matching TRBD2. The CDR3 length is 14 residues. Germline CDR1 reads SGHRS; CDR2 reads YFSETQ. With V trimmed by 5 bases and J by 2 bases, 4 bases remained unmatched. CDR3 sequence: CASRLLAGAYEQYV. DNA for the CDR3: TGCGCCAGCAGGCTCCTAGCGGGAGCCTACGAGCAGTACGTC.

The CDR3 DNA follows: TGTGCCAGCAGCCAATCACAGGACTATGGCTACACCTTC. This translates into CASSQSQDYGYTF. The rearrangement joins TRBV12-3 or TRBV12-4 to TRBJ1-2, with TRBD1 as a possible D gene (5 bases). The CDR3 has 13 amino acids. Trimming left V 6 bases short and J 3 bases short, with 11 bases between.

This clonotype was found a few times. The rearrangement joins TRBV7-2 to TRBJ2-2, with D possibly TRBD1 on 5 matching bases. Germline-derived CDR1 and CDR2 are SGHTA and FQGNSA. Trimming took off 1 base at V and 7 bases at J, with 7 bases between the two ends. The CDR3 totals 13 residues. CDR3 region: CASSLVGLGELFF. The CDR3 DNA follows: TGTGCCAGCAGCTTAGTGGGGCTCGGGGAGCTGTTTTTT.

The V and J genes are TRBV15 and TRBJ2-6; no clear D. Deletions cut 0 bases from V and 2 bases from J, with 11 bases between. The CDR3 has 17 residues. CDR1 and CDR2 from the germline V gene are LNHNV and YYDKDF (reference sequence). The CDR3 region has the DNA TGTGCCACCAGCAGAGATCATTCGGGCACTGGGGCCAACGTCCTGACTTTC. Translating it yields CATSRDHSGTGANVLTF.

This clonotype occurred a few times. The V gene is TRBV7-2, the J gene TRBJ2-3; TRBD2 aligns across 7 bases. CDR1 and CDR2 (germline): SGHTA, FQGNSA. There are 16 residues in the CDR3. V dropped 4 bases and J dropped 2; count of bases not matched to a gene: 9. The CDR3 protein is CASSSPASGNTDTQYF. The DNA of the CDR3 is TGTGCCAGCAGCTCCCCGGCTAGCGGAAACACAGATACGCAGTATTTT. The full variable domain, in which reference TRBV7-2 and TRBJ2-3 provide the parts outside the CDR3, is GAGVSQSPSNKVTEKGKDVELRCDPISGHTALYWYRQSLGQGLEFLIYFQGNSAPDKSGLPSDRFSAERTGGSVSTLTIQRTQQEDSAVYLCASSSPASGNTDTQYFGPGTRLTVL.

V and J are TRBV20-1 and TRBJ2-1; D is unclear. The CDR3 has 16 residues. CDR1 is DFQATT and CDR2 is SNEGSKA in the germline V gene (reference sequence). V lost 2 bases and J 5 bases, leaving 19 bases between the germline ends. CDR3 DNA: TGCAGTGCTAGACCATCTTACACGAGCCTGCACAATGAGCAGTTCTTC. It yields the protein CSARPSYTSLHNEQFF.

This clonotype was seen ten or more times. The chain combines TRBV5-5 with TRBJ1-4, with D tentatively TRBD1 (6 bases). From germline, CDR1 is SGHKS and CDR2 YYEKEE (reference sequence). The CDR3 totals 16 residues. V was cut by 0 bases and J by 6 bases, with 15 bases left in between. The CDR3 coding sequence is TGTGCCAGCAGCTTGGCTCCAGGCAGGGGTGATGAAAAACTGTTTTTT. Its translation is CASSLAPGRGDEKLFF.

This clonotype has a count of ten or more. This rearrangement joins TRBV5-1 to TRBJ2-2; 7 nucleotides align to TRBD1. Germline values: CDR1 SGHRS, CDR2 YFSETQ. This CDR3 has 14 amino acids. V was pared by 4 bases and J by 5 bases, with 5 bases of the junction left unmatched. The CDR3 region is CASSRDRNTGELFF. Here the CDR3 DNA reads TGCGCCAGCAGCAGGGACAGAAATACCGGGGAGCTGTTTTTT.

This clonotype was seen ten or more times. The chain couples TRBV12-3 or TRBV12-4 to TRBJ2-3, with D perhaps matching TRBD1 or TRBD2 (5 bases each). Trimming left V 7 bases short and J 3 bases short, with 17 bases between. There are 15 residues in the CDR3. The CDR3 sequence is CASNPGPAETDTQYF. The CDR3 DNA follows: TGTGCCAGCAACCCGGGGCCAGCGGAGACAGATACGCAGTATTTT.

V and J are TRBV7-2 and TRBJ2-1, with D tentatively TRBD2 (5 bases). V dropped 6 bases and J dropped 5 bases, with 17 bases sitting between them. The CDR3 totals 15 residues. Germline assignment: CDR1 SGHTA and CDR2 FQGNSA. The CDR3 is CASRPPGGLHNEQFF. DNA of the CDR3: TGTGCCAGCAGGCCCCCCGGAGGTTTACACAATGAGCAGTTCTTC.

The rearrangement links TRBV7-2 to TRBJ2-1, with unresolved D. The CDR3 has 15 amino acids. In germline, CDR1 is SGHTA, CDR2 FQGNSA. V gave up 2 bases and J gave up 2 bases, with 10 bases separating them. This chain's CDR3 is CASSLTPAAYNEQFF. The DNA for the CDR3 is TGTGCCAGCAGCTTAACGCCAGCTGCCTACAATGAGCAGTTCTTC. The entire variable domain, with the rest obtained from reference TRBV7-2 and TRBJ2-1, is as follows: GAGVSQSPSNKVTEKGKDVELRCDPISGHTALYWYRQSLGQGLEFLIYFQGNSAPDKSGLPSDRFSAERTGGSVSTLTIQRTQQEDSAVYLCASSLTPAAYNEQFFGPGTRLTVL.

This clonotype was detected only a few times. V gene TRBV12-3 or TRBV12-4 combines with J gene TRBJ1-3; maybe TRBD1 (6 bases). The CDR3 has 15 residues. V was pared by 4 bases and J by 0 bases, with 10 bases between. The CDR3 DNA reads TGTGCCAGCAGTTGGACAGCGAGCTCTGGAAACACCATATATTTT. Translation gives CASSWTASSGNTIYF.

This clonotype was picked up a small number of times. This chain links TRBV2 with TRBJ2-2; TRBD2 aligns across 13 bases. The CDR3 is 17 residues long. V shed 4 bases, J shed 6 bases, and the junction held 8 bases outside the gene matches. The germline gives CDR1 SNHLY, CDR2 FYNNEI. For the CDR3, the DNA is TGTGCCAGCAGTGTAGACCCCGGGACTAGCGGGGCCGGGGAGCTGTTTTTT. This sequence encodes CASSVDPGTSGAGELFF.

This clonotype was observed at least ten times. The chain recombines TRBV6-5 with TRBJ2-7; TRBD1 is a possible D gene (5 bases). Germline V gives CDR1 MNHEY, CDR2 SVGAGI. V gave up 2 bases and J gave up 3 bases, with 14 bases separating them. The CDR3 sequence is 15 residues long. In nucleotides, the CDR3 is TGTGCCAGCAGTTACGATGGGCAGGGCGGCTACGAGCAGTACTTC. This codes for CASSYDGQGGYEQYF.

The table lists this clonotype with a few counts. The rearrangement uses TRBV11-1 and TRBJ2-3; a possible D gene is TRBD1 (6 bases). CDR1 and CDR2 from the germline V gene are SGHAT and FQDESV (reference sequence). Deletions cut 5 bases from V and 2 bases from J, with 11 bases between. This CDR3 region has 14 residues. This CDR3 is CASSPGQYTDTQYF. CDR3 bases: TGTGCCAGCAGCCCCGGACAGTACACAGATACGCAGTATTTT.

The chain links TRBV6-2 or TRBV6-3 to TRBJ2-5, with a tentative D call TRBD2 (5 bases). The CDR3 runs 14 residues. The germline V gene has CDR1 MNHEY and CDR2 SVGEGT. V was trimmed by 0 bases and J by 9 bases, leaving 14 bases between them. The CDR3 reads CASSYSRGGDPQYF. CDR3 in DNA: TGTGCCAGCAGTTACTCGAGAGGAGGCGATCCCCAGTACTTC.